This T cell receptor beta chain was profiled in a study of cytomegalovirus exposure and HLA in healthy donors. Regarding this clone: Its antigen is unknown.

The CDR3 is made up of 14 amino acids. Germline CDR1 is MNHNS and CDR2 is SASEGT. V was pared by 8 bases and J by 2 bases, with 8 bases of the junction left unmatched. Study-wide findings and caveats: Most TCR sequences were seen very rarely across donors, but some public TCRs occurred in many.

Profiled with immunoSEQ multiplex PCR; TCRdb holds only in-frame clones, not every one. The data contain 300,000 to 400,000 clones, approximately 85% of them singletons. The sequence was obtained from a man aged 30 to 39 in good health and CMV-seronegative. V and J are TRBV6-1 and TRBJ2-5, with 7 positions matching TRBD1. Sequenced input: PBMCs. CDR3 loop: CASLPRDRQETQYF. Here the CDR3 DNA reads TGTGCCAGCTTACCTCGGGACAGACAAGAGACCCAGTACTTC.